A single sample is the source of the 21 T cell receptor beta chains below, sequenced in a study of vaccination and CD4 T cells after COVID-19. No cognate antigen is known for these TCRs. Treatment of the sample: roughly 10-day PBMC culture with coronavirus spike peptide pools or control peptides (ViraFEST assay). The Oncomine TCR Beta short-read assay was what sequenced the DNA obtained from cultured CD4+ T cells. TCRdb reprocessed the PCR reads with MiXCR, giving one entry per CDR3 protein. The data hold 10,000 or so distinct CDR3 sequences, with around 50% observed a single time. The sample consisted of CD4+ T cells from blood, cultured in vitro. The receptor set was obtained from a human donor who had recovered from COVID-19.

The table lists this clonotype with a few counts. J is TRBJ1-2 and V is TRBV11-3; 9 nucleotides align to TRBD1. The CDR3 has 17 amino acids. Germline loops: CDR1 SGHNT, CDR2 YENEEA. The V and J ends lost 6 bases and 5 bases, in that order; junction bases with no gene match: 16. The CDR3 DNA is TGTGCCAGCAGTACCGGGACAGGGATAGTATCGGATTATGGCTACACCTTC. As protein: CASSTGTGIVSDYGYTF.

This chain connects TRBV12-3 or TRBV12-4 to TRBJ1-4; D is perhaps TRBD1 (6 bases). V lost 3 bases and J lost 4, with 9 bases in between. The CDR3 consists of 14 residues. The CDR3 spells CASSLTGGNEKLFF. The CDR3, as DNA: TGTGCCAGCAGTTTGACAGGTGGTAATGAAAAACTGTTTTTT.

The rearrangement joins TRBV6-2 or TRBV6-3 to TRBJ1-6; D is uncertain. Trimming took off 7 bases at V and 9 bases at J, with 22 bases between the two ends. This CDR3 region has 16 residues. CDR1 and CDR2 from the germline V gene are MNHEY and SVGEGT. DNA of the CDR3: TGTGCCAGCAACCCTACCCGGCACTCCCTGAGTTCACCCCTCCACTTT. Amino acid sequence: CASNPTRHSLSSPLHF.

As DNA, the CDR3 is TGTGCCAGCAGCAGACGCCGCGGGGGGGTTAACACCGGGGAGCTGTTTTTT. Residues: CASSRRRGGVNTGELFF. The genes are TRBV7-8 and TRBJ2-2; the match to TRBD2 covers 9 bases. CDR3 length equals 17 residues. Trimming at V came to 5 bases and at J to 2 bases, leaving 9 bases not matched to a gene. Germline V gene sequence: CDR1 SGHVS, CDR2 FQNEAQ.

V usage is TRBV18 and J usage is TRBJ1-1; D is possibly TRBD1 (5 bases). The germline CDR1 and CDR2 sequences are KGHSH and LQKENI. The CDR3 runs 14 residues. Trimming removed 6 bases at V and 4 bases at J, with 15 bases between. Here the CDR3 DNA reads TGTGCCAGCTCCCAAGGACAAAGGGGCACTGAAGCTTTCTTT. Protein sequence: CASSQGQRGTEAFF.

The chain has TRBV27 and TRBJ1-1; a possible D gene is TRBD1 (6 bases). Germline assignment: CDR1 MNHEY and CDR2 SMNVEV (reference sequence). V lost 8 bases and J lost 5, with 15 bases in between. There are 13 residues in the CDR3. The CDR3 nucleotides read TGTGCCAGCGGCCTTACAGGGAGGACTGAAGCTTTCTTT. This encodes CASGLTGRTEAFF.

This clonotype was recorded a few times. This chain connects TRBV6-1 to TRBJ1-6, with 8 bases fitting TRBD1. The CDR3 sequence is 16 residues long. J lost 5 bases, V lost 6 bases, and 9 bases had no gene match. Germline-derived CDR1 and CDR2 are MNHNS and SASEGT. CDR3 DNA sequence: TGTGCCAGCAGCCGACAGGGGTTTGGGGATAATTCACCCCTCCACTTT. It translates to CASSRQGFGDNSPLHF.

This clonotype has only a few counts. The chain uses TRBV2 and TRBJ1-2; 8 bases are shared with TRBD1. Germline values: CDR1 SNHLY, CDR2 FYNNEI. V was pared by 3 bases and J by 3 bases, with 18 bases of the junction left unmatched. The CDR3 has 19 amino acids. For the CDR3, the DNA is TGTGCCAGCAGTGACGTACGAGGGACAGGAATGGGTCGGGACTATGGCTACACCTTC. Its translation is CASSDVRGTGMGRDYGYTF.

This chain connects TRBV20-1 to TRBJ1-2, with TRBD1 identical over 7 bases. The trim removed 0 bases at V and 4 bases at J, leaving 8 bases unmatched. Germline V gene sequence: CDR1 DFQATT, CDR2 SNEGSKA (reference sequence). This CDR3 is 15 amino acids long. DNA for the CDR3: TGCAGTGCTAGAGATCAGACAGGGACCCCCTATGGCTACACCTTC. Its translation is CSARDQTGTPYGYTF.

The chain is built from TRBV28 and TRBJ1-5, with 7 bases aligning to TRBD1. The germline CDR1 and CDR2 sequences are MDHEN and SYDVKM. The CDR3 sequence is 16 residues long. The J segment lost 1 base and the V segment lost 7 bases, leaving 10 bases of the junction unmatched. Here the CDR3 reads CASNRGTRSSNQPQHF. For the CDR3, the DNA is TGTGCCAGCAACAGGGGCACCCGGTCCAGCAATCAGCCCCAGCATTTT.

This rearrangement joins TRBV28 to TRBJ1-5; TRBD1 is a possible D gene (5 bases). Germline V lookup: CDR1 MDHEN, CDR2 SYDVKM. The CDR3 runs to 15 residues. Between the trimmed V and J ends, which lost 3 bases and 0 bases, there was a span of 9 bases. The CDR3 DNA reads TGTGCCAGCAGTTTTTTAGGGGATAGCAATCAGCCCCAGCATTTT. Protein: CASSFLGDSNQPQHF.

The chain links TRBV7-8 to TRBJ2-7; 10 bases agree with TRBD2. The ends lost 5 bases at V and 6 bases at J; junction bases unmatched: 10. The CDR3 is made up of 15 amino acids. From germline, CDR1 is SGHVS and CDR2 FQNEAQ. In DNA, the CDR3 is TGTGCCAGCAGCGCTTTAGCGGGGGGACGGGGCGAGCAGTACTTC. This sequence encodes CASSALAGGRGEQYF.

The rearrangement joins TRBV30 to TRBJ1-2, with a possible D match to TRBD1 (5 bases). Germline-derived CDR1 and CDR2 are GTSNPN and SVGIG (reference sequence). The CDR3 loop spans 15 amino acids. Trimming took 0 bases from V and 4 from J, leaving 15 bases between them. The chain's CDR3 is CAWSVPGAQSYGYTF. The CDR3 coding sequence is TGTGCCTGGAGTGTACCCGGGGCCCAAAGCTATGGCTACACCTTC. Together with reference TRBV30 and TRBJ1-2, the CDR3 gives the full variable domain: SQTIHQWPATLVQPVGSPLSLECTVEGTSNPNLYWYRQAAGRGLQLLFYSVGIGQISSEVPQNLSASRPQDRQFILSSKKLLLSDSGFYLCAWSVPGAQSYGYTFGSGTRLTVV.

The chain has TRBV27 and TRBJ2-3; D gene ambiguous. The CDR3 contains 12 residues. V lost 5 bases and J 5 bases, leaving 8 bases between the germline ends. Germline CDR1 MNHEY, CDR2 SMNVEV (reference sequence). The CDR3 nucleotides are TGTGCCAGCAGTCCAGCCGGAGATACGCAGTATTTT. Its protein product is CASSPAGDTQYF.

V gene TRBV30 combines with J gene TRBJ2-2; D remains unclear. The CDR3 spans 17 residues. V lost 0 bases and J lost 5, with 19 bases in between. In germline, CDR1 is GTSNPN, CDR2 SVGIG (reference sequence). CDR3 coding DNA: TGTGCCTGGAGTGTAACTATAGTGGGATTCGGTACCGGGGAGCTGTTTTTT. Translated: CAWSVTIVGFGTGELFF. The full variable domain, its missing parts supplied by reference TRBV30 and TRBJ2-2, is SQTIHQWPATLVQPVGSPLSLECTVEGTSNPNLYWYRQAAGRGLQLLFYSVGIGQISSEVPQNLSASRPQDRQFILSSKKLLLSDSGFYLCAWSVTIVGFGTGELFFGEGSRLTVL.

The genes are TRBV7-9 and TRBJ2-2, with D possibly matching TRBD1 (5 bases). This CDR3 is 15 amino acids long. Germline V gives CDR1 SEHNR, CDR2 FQNEAQ (reference sequence). V was cut by 5 bases and J by 2 bases, with 12 bases left in between. The CDR3, as DNA: TGTGCCAGCAGCGGCCGGACACTTAACACCGGGGAGCTGTTTTTT. Protein product: CASSGRTLNTGELFF.

The rearrangement links TRBV19 to TRBJ1-5; TRBD1 matches at 8 bases. With V trimmed by 9 bases and J by 0 bases, 7 bases remained unmatched. CDR1 is LNHDA and CDR2 is SQIVND in the germline V gene (reference sequence). This CDR3 region has 15 residues. CDR3 DNA sequence: TGTGCCAGCATCGACAGGGGCATTAGCAATCAGCCCCAGCATTTT. Its protein is CASIDRGISNQPQHF.

V gene TRBV6-5 combines with J gene TRBJ2-4; perhaps TRBD1 as D (6 bases). The CDR3 length is 13 residues. Germline V gene lookup returns CDR1 MNHEY and CDR2 SVGAGI. V dropped 4 bases and J dropped 4 bases, with 8 bases sitting between them. The CDR3 sequence is CASSWTAKNIQYF. As DNA, the CDR3 is TGTGCCAGCAGTTGGACAGCGAAAAACATTCAGTACTTC.

The chain uses TRBV3-1 and TRBJ1-2; TRBD1 might be the D (6 bases). The CDR3 has 14 amino acids. With 4 bases removed from V and 3 bases from J, the gap between germline ends came to 12 bases. CDR1 and CDR2 (germline): LGHDT, YNNKEL (reference sequence). The DNA for the CDR3 is TGTGCCAGCAGCCGCACAGGGCAGTACTATGGCTACACCTTC. Protein: CASSRTGQYYGYTF.

The chain recombines TRBV7-9 with TRBJ1-1; unclear D gene. The CDR3 runs 13 residues. Germline V gives CDR1 SEHNR, CDR2 FQNEAQ (reference sequence). V was pared by 1 base and J by 7 bases, with 10 bases between. This chain's CDR3 is CASSLDVGVEAFF. Written as DNA, the CDR3 is TGTGCCAGCAGCTTAGATGTCGGGGTTGAAGCTTTCTTT.

The chain links TRBV14 to TRBJ1-1, with D unclear. Germline V gives CDR1 SGHDN, CDR2 FVKESK. V was cut by 1 base and J by 1 base, with 4 bases left in between. The CDR3 spans 13 residues. CDR3 in amino acids: CASSQGRNTEAFF. CDR3 in DNA: TGTGCCAGCAGCCAAGGTAGGAACACTGAAGCTTTCTTT.